This TCR beta chain appears in the sequencing data of a study of OX40 agonist ivuxolimab in advanced cancers. For the study at large: Patients received intravenous ivuxolimab every 2 weeks at 0.01 to 10 mg/kg. Cohort: around 86% men, mean age approximately 66, aged about 20 to 90. The study, taken as a whole, reports: Within 6 weeks, CD4+ and CD8+ blood T cells expanded clonally at 0.1 to 3.0 mg/kg. What antigens the expanded peripheral T cells recognized was never established.

As regards this clone: Its antigen is still unknown.

The CDR3 runs 19 residues. The V gene's germline CDR1 is SGHAT and CDR2 FQNNGV. Unmatched junction bases numbered 9, after V lost 0 bases and J lost 6 bases. Clones were read by immunoSEQ multiplex PCR, and TCRdb kept only the in-frame ones, dropping some. The repertoire holds around 63,000 clones, about 90% seen once, with 20% to 25% in the top ten. This chain joins TRBV11-2 and TRBJ2-3; 16 bases fit TRBD2. The receptor comes from an adult with an advanced solid tumor such as melanoma, head and neck, liver or kidney cancer. Sequenced here: CD4+ or CD8+ T cells sorted from blood, sampled in a trial of the OX40 agonist ivuxolimab. CDR3 DNA sequence: TGTGCCAGCAGCTTAGATAGATCGGGACTAGCGGGAGGGAGTGATACGCAGTATTTT. It specifies CASSLDRSGLAGGSDTQYF.